Each of the 2 T cell receptor beta chains below was sequenced from the same sample in a study of T cells in Graves' hyperthyroidism and ophthalmopathy. From RNA transcripts, TCR beta CDR3 regions were amplified. Primed by the HTBI set, a first-round RT-PCR was run on the TCR CDR3. From the multiplex PCR reads, TCRdb called clonotypes with MiXCR, one entry per CDR3 protein. This repertoire shows under 800,000 distinct CDR3 sequences, 13% to 15% found once; its top ten account for 10%. Material: blood. The receptor source for this set is a woman younger than 35 with Graves' hyperthyroidism.

The rearrangement links TRBV5-5 to TRBJ1-5, with D possibly being TRBD1 (5 bases). The germline V gene encodes CDR1 SGHKS and CDR2 YYEKEE (reference sequence). The CDR3 is made up of 14 amino acids. The V end lost 3 bases, the J end lost 2 bases, and 9 bases lay between the germline ends. The CDR3 nucleotides read TGTGCCAGCAGCTCCTTGGGGGGCAATCAGCCCCAGCATTTT. This codes for CASSSLGGNQPQHF.

The sample holds many counts of this clonotype. The V and J genes are TRBV18 and TRBJ2-2, with TRBD2 matching 9 bases. Germline loops: CDR1 KGHSH, CDR2 LQKENI. Trimming cost V 3 bases and J 5 bases; bases outside gene matches: 4. This CDR3 is built from 15 residues. As DNA, the CDR3 is TGTGCCAGCTCACCGGCCAGCGGGAGGACCGGGGAGCTGTTTTTT. Its translation: CASSPASGRTGELFF.